This T cell receptor (beta chain) is drawn from a study of blood T cells in healthy people across ages. This clonotype occurred once. In germline, CDR1 is MNHEY, CDR2 SVGEGT. The CDR3 has 15 residues. V lost 4 bases to trimming and J lost 4 bases; unmatched junction nucleotides: 8. Primers used in a second PCR of roughly 7 to 12 cycles were a sample-barcoded 5' primer and a J-beta primer mix. TCRdb reprocessed the 5' RACE reads with MiXCR, giving one entry per CDR3 protein. Here the sample spans hundreds of thousands of distinct CDR3 sequences, 40% to 45% being singletons. Sequencing input: blood. This receptor was taken from an elderly man in good health. The V gene is TRBV6-2 or TRBV6-3, the J gene TRBJ1-2; 8 positions agree with TRBD1. CDR3 sequence (DNA): TGTGCCAGCAGTTTCCGGACAGGGACAGGCTATGGCTACACCTTC. Translating it yields CASSFRTGTGYGYTF.